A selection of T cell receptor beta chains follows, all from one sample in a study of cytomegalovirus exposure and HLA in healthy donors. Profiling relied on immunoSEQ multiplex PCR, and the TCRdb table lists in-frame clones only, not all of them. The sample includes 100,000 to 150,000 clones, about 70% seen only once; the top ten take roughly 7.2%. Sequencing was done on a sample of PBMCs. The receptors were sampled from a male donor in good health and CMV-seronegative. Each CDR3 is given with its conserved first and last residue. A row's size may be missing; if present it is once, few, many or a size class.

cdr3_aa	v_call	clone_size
CASSPRTGGRDEQYF	TRBV2	-
CASTGGAQFVTIYF	TRBV6-6	-
CASSSGQRTYEQYF	TRBV5-1	-
CATSSITRTASLYGYTF	TRBV15	few
CASSPRGGTSDSGANVLTF	TRBV9	-
CASSTLIGSGSGANVLTF	TRBV2	-
CASSLLGGLQPQHF	TRBV5-8	-
CASSLDSENYEQYF	TRBV7-8	-
CAITRESDTEAFF	TRBV10-3	-
CARSRFVYRALANNEQFF	TRBV5-3	-
CASSLEPTGDTQPQHF	TRBV5-1	once
CASRHDRSSYNEQFF	TRBV19	few
CASSPRLAGGPNEQFF	TRBV18	-
CASSFSSVTYNEQFF	TRBV13	-
CASSSLSTGELFF	TRBV6-5	-
CASSVGDRGRFEEKLFF	TRBV9	once
CASSPSDSPLHF	TRBV27	-
CASSTELVSTDTQYF	TRBV7-9	-
CASSLEPIQVNTEAFF	TRBV7-8	-
CASSRSGLASSYEQYF	TRBV5-4	few
CASSLPSLSYYNEQFF	TRBV5-4	-
CASSARGVARNTGELFF	TRBV9	few
CASSSQPGLAGEEQFF	TRBV5-5	few
CASSKGSAGVGTGELFF	TRBV5-4	few
CASSPRTESYEQYF	TRBV18	-
CASSAERGLYNEQFF	TRBV18	-
CASSLGGLGGHNEQFF	TRBV5-4	-
CASSLITGGAGTDTQYF	TRBV14	once
CASSPGGNSYEQYF	TRBV28	-
CASSPAGGDEQYF	TRBV28	-
CASSHIGDRLSYEQYF	TRBV7-6	-
CASSRDNLAKNIQYF	TRBV7-2	-
CASSVGQENSPLHF	TRBV9	-
CASSLGGRASTDTQYF	TRBV5-1	-
CASSQSYRDRNSYEQYF	TRBV11-2	-
CASSVRSYEQYF	TRBV21-1	-
CTSSQDPRASGSTRTDTQYF	TRBV1	-
CAISALRGGGETQYF	TRBV5-4	-
CASSSRTGGFVELFF	TRBV28	-
CASSQEWDRGHEQYF	TRBV4-3	-
CASSALGTFAGNEQFF	TRBV9	-
CASSVELSLSGEQFF	TRBV9	-